These 24 T cell receptor beta chains were sequenced from one sample in a study of STAT5B mutations in CD4+ large granular lymphocyte leukemia. Profiled with immunoSEQ multiplex PCR; TCRdb holds only in-frame clones, not every one. Of thousands of clones in the sample, just under 90% were seen once. The sequencing sample was made of PBMCs. These receptor sequences come from a woman between 70 and 85 years old with CD4+ T-cell large granular lymphocyte leukemia.

In this sample, this clone turned up a few times. V and J are TRBV19 and TRBJ1-5; TRBD1 is a possible D gene (5 bases). Germline V gene sequence: CDR1 LNHDA, CDR2 SQIVND (reference sequence). This CDR3 is 12 amino acids long. Trimming removed 8 bases at V and 3 bases at J, with 8 bases between. The CDR3 here is CASRQNNQPQHF. CDR3 nucleotide sequence: TGTGCCAGTCGACAGAACAATCAGCCCCAGCATTTT.

The rearrangement uses TRBV2 and TRBJ2-1, with unresolved D. The V end was cut by 2 bases, the J end by 6 bases, with 11 bases between. This CDR3 comprises 14 residues. The germline V gene encodes CDR1 SNHLY and CDR2 FYNNEI. Written as DNA, the CDR3 is TGTGCCAGCAGTGAAACCCACAAGGGCAATGAGCAGTTCTTC. Amino acid sequence: CASSETHKGNEQFF.

This chain connects TRBV18 to TRBJ1-2; D is possibly TRBD1 (5 bases). Germline V gene lookup returns CDR1 KGHSH and CDR2 LQKENI. The CDR3 is 14 amino acids. The V and J ends lost 6 bases and 2 bases respectively, with 13 bases between them. CDR3: CASSSGTDNYGYTF. In DNA, the CDR3 is TGTGCCAGCTCGTCCGGGACGGACAACTATGGCTACACCTTC. The full variable domain, rest sourced from reference TRBV18 and TRBJ1-2, is NAGVMQNPRHLVRRRGQEARLRCSPMKGHSHVYWYRQLPEEGLKFMVYLQKENIIDESGMPKERFSAEFPKEGPSILRIQQVVRGDSAAYFCASSSGTDNYGYTFGSGTRLTVV.

The chain is built from TRBV19 and TRBJ2-1; no definite D call. CDR1 LNHDA and CDR2 SQIVND come from the germline V gene (reference sequence). V was cut by 7 bases and J by 4 bases, with 5 bases left in between. This CDR3 spans 11 amino acids. This CDR3 reads CASTEYNEQFF. Written as DNA, the CDR3 is TGTGCCAGTACAGAGTACAATGAGCAGTTCTTC.

The gene calls are TRBV7-2 and TRBJ1-2; 8 positions agree with TRBD1. Germline CDR1 is SGHTA and CDR2 is FQGNSA. The CDR3 has 14 amino acids. Trimming removed 5 bases from V and 8 bases from J; junction bases left unmatched: 10. The CDR3 region has the DNA TGTGCCAGCAGCCCGGGACAGGCCCCCAGAGGCTACACCTTC. Encoded protein: CASSPGQAPRGYTF.

The chain has TRBV28 and TRBJ1-6, with TRBD1 matching over 10 bases. CDR1 and CDR2 from the germline V gene are MDHEN and SYDVKM. After removal of 5 bases from V and 10 bases from J, the junction contained 11 bases not matched to a gene. The CDR3 runs 16 residues. CDR3 in amino acids: CASSLLGQGPGSPLHF. The CDR3 coding sequence is TGTGCCAGCAGTCTCTTGGGACAGGGGCCCGGCTCACCCCTCCACTTT. The full variable domain, with the rest looked up from reference TRBV28 and TRBJ1-6, is DVKVTQSSRYLVKRTGEKVFLECVQDMDHENMFWYRQDPGLGLRLIYFSYDVKMKEKGDIPEGYSVSREKKERFSLILESASTNQTSMYLCASSLLGQGPGSPLHFGNGTRLTVT.

V and J are TRBV7-3 and TRBJ2-2; the match to TRBD1 covers 10 bases. Germline CDR1 reads SGHTA; CDR2 reads FQGTGA. The CDR3 length is 16 residues. V dropped 2 bases and J dropped 4; count of bases not matched to a gene: 4. The CDR3 coding sequence is TGTGCCAGCAGCTTATTCGGGACAGGGGCCACCGGGGAGCTGTTTTTT. Residues: CASSLFGTGATGELFF.

The chain combines TRBV6-1 with TRBJ2-5, with D perhaps matching TRBD1 (6 bases). The J call is doubtful: the DNA matches TRBJ2-7 better. This CDR3 contains 13 residues. The V gene's germline CDR1 is MNHNS and CDR2 SASEGT. This chain's CDR3 is CASSRTDRYEQYF. CDR3 sequence (DNA): TGTGCCAGCAGTCGGACAGACCGCTACGAGCAGTACTTC.

The rearrangement links TRBV2 to TRBJ2-5; TRBD2 aligns across 9 bases. CDR3 length: 15 residues. V shed 5 bases and J 4 bases; nucleotides not matched to a gene: 8. From germline, CDR1 is SNHLY and CDR2 FYNNEI. The CDR3 loop reads CASSFSGGGGETQYF. The DNA for the CDR3 is TGTGCCAGCAGTTTTAGCGGGGGAGGAGGAGAGACCCAGTACTTC.

This clone was seen more than once but under ten times. An end of the junction differs from the germline gene, which may be a read error. This chain uses TRBV5-5 with TRBJ2-2; D might be TRBD1 (5 bases). From germline, CDR1 is SGHKS and CDR2 YYEKEE (reference sequence). The CDR3 has 14 amino acids. The DNA of the CDR3 is TGTGCCAGCAGTTTGGGGCTCGGCTCCGGGGAGCTGTTTTTT. Translated, it gives CASSLGLGSGELFF.

The V gene is TRBV9, the J gene TRBJ1-4; D might be TRBD1 (5 bases). Germline CDR1 reads SGDLS; CDR2 reads YYNGEE. The CDR3 spans 15 residues. V lost 5 bases, J lost 8 bases, and 19 bases lay in between. This chain's CDR3 is CASSSGTFEREKLFF. The CDR3 nucleotides read TGTGCCAGCAGTTCCGGGACTTTCGAACGGGAAAAACTGTTTTTT.

This chain links TRBV5-6 with TRBJ2-1; D perhaps matches TRBD2 (7 bases). Trimming took off 4 bases at V and 8 bases at J, with 16 bases between the two ends. Germline assignment: CDR1 SGHDT and CDR2 YYEEEE. This CDR3 is built from 14 residues. CDR3 coding DNA: TGTGCCAGCAGCCCGGGGGGCCGGTGGGATGAGCAGTTCTTC. It translates to CASSPGGRWDEQFF.

This rearrangement joins TRBV19 to TRBJ2-1; tentative D call: TRBD1 (5 bases). V was cut by 3 bases and J by 8 bases, with 8 bases left in between. Per germline, CDR1 LNHDA and CDR2 SQIVND (reference sequence). The CDR3 totals 12 residues. The CDR3 protein is CASSIQGYEQFF. As DNA, the CDR3 is TGTGCCAGTAGTATTCAGGGCTATGAGCAGTTCTTC.

V is TRBV30 and J is TRBJ1-2; tentative D call: TRBD1 (5 bases). Germline V gene sequence: CDR1 GTSNPN, CDR2 SVGIG (reference sequence). The CDR3 runs 12 residues. With 2 bases removed from V and 7 bases from J, the gap between germline ends came to 11 bases. The CDR3 spells CAWSWTIRGYTF. Written as DNA, the CDR3 is TGTGCCTGGAGTTGGACAATTCGTGGCTACACCTTC.

The chain links TRBV18 to TRBJ1-6; weak D call: TRBD1 (6 bases). The CDR3 extends over 14 amino acids. Germline-derived CDR1 and CDR2 are KGHSH and LQKENI. Trimming cost V 2 bases and J 10 bases, with 12 bases left between them. CDR3 protein: CASSPSGEGSPLHF. The CDR3 DNA reads TGTGCCAGCTCACCATCAGGGGAGGGGTCACCCCTCCACTTT.

J is TRBJ1-5 and V is TRBV5-1; D might be TRBD1 (6 bases). The germline V gene has CDR1 SGHRS and CDR2 YFSETQ. The CDR3 contains 15 residues. Trimming left V 0 bases short and J 4 bases short, with 11 bases between. The CDR3 DNA follows: TGCGCCAGCAGCTTGGCCGGGACATTTAATCAGCCCCAGCATTTT. Its translation: CASSLAGTFNQPQHF. The full variable domain, rest sourced from reference TRBV5-1 and TRBJ1-5, is KAGVTQTPRYLIKTRGQQVTLSCSPISGHRSVSWYQQTPGQGLQFLFEYFSETQRNKGNFPGRFSGRQFSNSRSEMNVSTLELGDSALYLCASSLAGTFNQPQHFGDGTRLSIL.

V is TRBV19 and J is TRBJ2-7; 15 positions match TRBD2. Per germline, CDR1 LNHDA and CDR2 SQIVND (reference sequence). Germline trimming cut 3 bases from V and 0 bases from J; bases unmatched to any gene: 9. The CDR3 runs 19 residues. Here the CDR3 reads CASSIRAGTSGGSSYEQYF. The CDR3 nucleotides are TGTGCCAGTAGTATCCGCGCGGGGACTAGCGGGGGGAGCTCCTACGAGCAGTACTTC.

The genes are TRBV5-4 and TRBJ2-2; D is perhaps TRBD1 (7 bases). Per germline, CDR1 SGHNT and CDR2 YYREEE (reference sequence). The CDR3 is 16 amino acids. Trimming shortened V by 4 bases and J by 3 bases, and 16 bases separated the two germline ends. The CDR3 nucleotides read TGTGCCAGCAGCCACCCAGGGGGGTTATACACCGGGGAGCTGTTTTTT. The encoded protein is CASSHPGGLYTGELFF.

Written as DNA, the CDR3 is TGCAGCGTTGAAACACGCTTGGCGAACACTGAAGCTTTCTTT. Protein sequence: CSVETRLANTEAFF. The chain carries TRBV29-1 and TRBJ1-1; D is uncertain. The CDR3 loop spans 14 amino acids. V lost 2 bases to trimming and J lost 1 base, with 11 bases between them. Germline CDR1 SQVTM, CDR2 ANQGSEA.

This rearrangement joins TRBV19 to TRBJ1-1; D remains ambiguous. This CDR3 has 12 amino acids. V gave up 3 bases and J gave up 2 bases, with 4 bases separating them. Germline V gene sequence: CDR1 LNHDA, CDR2 SQIVND (reference sequence). CDR3 region: CASSMQNTEAFF. The CDR3 bases are TGTGCCAGTAGTATGCAAAACACTGAAGCTTTCTTT.

J is TRBJ1-2 and V is TRBV5-1, with D perhaps matching TRBD1 (6 bases). In germline, CDR1 is SGHRS, CDR2 YFSETQ. The CDR3 loop spans 15 amino acids. V dropped 5 bases and J dropped 5 bases, with 19 bases sitting between them. Here the CDR3 reads CASRTGTLSSYGYTF. CDR3 DNA sequence: TGCGCCAGCAGGACCGGGACACTCTCTTCTTATGGCTACACCTTC.

The CDR3 region has the DNA TGTGCCAGCAGCCCCCTCATGAGCTATGGCTACACCTTC. It codes for CASSPLMSYGYTF. The chain recombines TRBV11-3 with TRBJ1-2; no clear D. Between the trimmed V and J ends, which lost 5 bases and 4 bases, there was a span of 11 bases. Germline V gene data show CDR1 as SGHNT and CDR2 as YENEEA. CDR3 length: 13 amino acids.

CDR3 in DNA: TGTGCCAGCAGCGTATATAGCGGGGGACAAGAGACCCAGTACTTC. Translating gives CASSVYSGGQETQYF. This sequence joins TRBV9 and TRBJ2-5; TRBD2 matches at 9 bases. CDR1 and CDR2 from the germline V gene are SGDLS and YYNGEE. The CDR3 loop spans 15 amino acids. Trimming cost V 1 base and J 2 bases; bases outside gene matches: 3.

In the case of this clone: The sample has other DNA sequences that encode this CDR3 too. The chain is built from TRBV5-6 and TRBJ1-1; no clear D. In germline, CDR1 is SGHDT, CDR2 YYEEEE. This CDR3 has 12 residues. Trimming took 6 bases from V and 7 from J, leaving 13 bases between them. DNA for the CDR3: TGTGCCAGCAAACGGGGTTCGGTTGAAGCTTTCTTT. It encodes CASKRGSVEAFF.